A selection of T cell receptor beta chains follows, all from one sample in a study of CD8 T cells in Susac syndrome. MiXCR, applied by TCRdb to the immunoSEQ multiplex PCR reads, yields one record per CDR3 protein. This sample has approximately 160,000 distinct CDR3 sequences, with approximately 94% found just once. The sequencing sample was made of CD4+ T cells from PBMCs. The origin of the receptors is a human donor with multiple sclerosis. Both conserved end residues are part of each CDR3. A D gene is named only where the DNA matches it firmly. Size tells how often a clone was seen (once, few, many) or the class of an expanded clone, and some rows leave it out.

>TRBJ2-7|.|TRBV9|TRBD2
TGTGCCAGCAGCCGCGGCGGGAGAGAAGACGAGCAGTACTTC
CASSRGGREDEQYF
>TRBJ1-4|.|TRBV4-1|.
TGCGCCAGCAGCCAAGGACCTTACGAAAAACTGTTTTTT
CASSQGPYEKLFF
>TRBJ2-1|.|TRBV20-1|.
TGCAGTGCTAGCGGGGTTTACAATGAGCAGTTCTTC
CSASGVYNEQFF
>TRBJ1-1|.|TRBV15|TRBD1
TGTGCCACCAGCAGAGCCCCGGGACAGGGGGCCCCTGAAGCTTTCTTT
CATSRAPGQGAPEAFF
>TRBJ1-5|.|TRBV30|.
TGTGCCTGGAGCCCGATGGACCCTGGGCCCCAGCATTTT
CAWSPMDPGPQHF
>TRBJ2-3|.|TRBV5-1|TRBD2
TGCGCCAGCAGCCCAAATAGCGGGAGTGGTCGAGATACGCAGTATTTT
CASSPNSGSGRDTQYF
>TRBJ2-7|once|TRBV29-1|.
TGCAGCGCCCAGTCGAACGTGCTCGGGCAGTACTTC
CSAQSNVLGQYF
>TRBJ1-2|.|TRBV12-3/TRBV12-4|TRBD1
TGTGCCAGCAGGGGACAGGGGAGCTATGGCTACACCTTC
CASRGQGSYGYTF
>TRBJ1-1|.|TRBV15|.
TGTGCCACCAGCAGAGATCCCCAGGGGCACACTGAAGCTTTCTTT
CATSRDPQGHTEAFF
>TRBJ1-2|.|TRBV30|.
TGTGCCTGGAGTCGGGGTAACTATGGCTACACCTTC
CAWSRGNYGYTF
>TRBJ2-5|.|TRBV7-2|.
TGTGCCAGCAGCCCTGGCCAGGGAGAGCACCAGTACTTC
CASSPGQGEHQYF
>TRBJ2-7|.|TRBV15|TRBD2
TGTGCCACCAGTATTAGTCTAGCGGGAGCGCGCGAGCAGTACTTC
CATSISLAGAREQYF
>TRBJ1-2|.|TRBV20-1|.
TGCAGTGCTAGAGATCTGCAGGGACTACCTTATGGCTACACCTTC
CSARDLQGLPYGYTF
>TRBJ2-5|.|TRBV7-2|TRBD2
TGTGCCAGCAGCCCTGGGGGGGTTTTTACCCAGTACTTC
CASSPGGVFTQYF
>TRBJ1-1|once|TRBV6-5|.
TGTGCCAGTGTCAGGGGCACTGAAGCTTTCTTT
CASVRGTEAFF
>TRBJ1-4|.|TRBV20-1|.
TGCAGTGCTAGTTCCGGTACAACTAATGAAAAACTGTTTTTT
CSASSGTTNEKLFF
>TRBJ1-1|.|TRBV6-2/TRBV6-3|.
TGTGCCAGCAGTTGGCCAGGCGTAAGGTTGAACACTGAAGCTTTCTTT
CASSWPGVRLNTEAFF
>TRBJ2-1|.|TRBV20-1|.
TGCAGTGCTAGTCTTCCCGTTAGAGACAATGAGCAGTTCTTC
CSASLPVRDNEQFF
>TRBJ2-7|.|TRBV11-2|.
TGTGCCAGCAGCTTAGTAAGAGGTACTCCTACATCGAACGAGCAGTACTTC
CASSLVRGTPTSNEQYF
>TRBJ2-2|.|TRBV7-2|.
TGTGCCAGCAGCTTACCTTCCTACACCGGGGAGCTGTTTTTT
CASSLPSYTGELFF
>TRBJ2-3|.|TRBV29-1|.
TGCAGCGGGAGTCCGGATACGCAGTATTTT
CSGSPDTQYF
>TRBJ1-1|.|TRBV19|.
TGTGCCAGTACCCTACGGGCCGAGAACACTGAAGCTTTCTTT
CASTLRAENTEAFF
>TRBJ2-7|.|TRBV2|.
TGTGCCAGCAGTGTACAGGGATACGAGCAGTACTTC
CASSVQGYEQYF
>TRBJ1-2|.|TRBV3-1|.
TGTGCCAGCAGCCAGACAGAGAGGTTCTATGGCTACACCTTC
CASSQTERFYGYTF
>TRBJ2-1|.|TRBV29-1|TRBD2
TGCAGCGTAACGGGACTAGCGGGAGGCTGGGGGCAGTTCTTC
CSVTGLAGGWGQFF
>TRBJ2-3|.|TRBV14|.
TGTGCCAGCAGCCAAGTTTTAGGACCTCCGCAGTATTTT
CASSQVLGPPQYF
>TRBJ2-1|few|TRBV11-3|.
TGTGCCAGCAGCTTAGTTAGCGGCTCCTACAATGAGCAGTTCTTC
CASSLVSGSYNEQFF
>TRBJ1-1|.|TRBV20-1|TRBD1
TGCAGTGCGGACAGGGGAAACACTGAAGCTTTCTTT
CSADRGNTEAFF
>TRBJ2-3|.|TRBV24-1|.
TGTGCCACCAGTGATTTTGGGGGGGCCGCAGATACGCAGTATTTT
CATSDFGGAADTQYF
>TRBJ1-1|.|TRBV3-1|.
TGTGCCAGCAGCCAGTCAGAGGGTAAAGCTTTCTTT
CASSQSEGKAFF
>TRBJ2-3|.|TRBV5-1|.
TGCGCCAGCAGCCCGGACAGACCGTCCGGGGCGCAGTATTTT
CASSPDRPSGAQYF
>TRBJ2-7|.|TRBV9|.
TGTGCCAGCAGCGTAGGGTCTCTAGGTGGCAACGAGCAGTACTTC
CASSVGSLGGNEQYF
>TRBJ1-1|.|TRBV10-3|.
TGTGCCATCAGTGAGTCGGAAGGGGACACGAACACTGAAGCTTTCTTT
CAISESEGDTNTEAFF
>TRBJ1-1|.|TRBV6-5|.
TGTGCCAGCAGTTACTCGATAAGCCCGGCGAACACTGAAGCTTTCTTT
CASSYSISPANTEAFF
>TRBJ2-6|.|TRBV24-1|.
TGTGCCACCAGTGATTTGCCGAGGGCTGGGGCCAACGTCCTGACTTTC
CATSDLPRAGANVLTF
>TRBJ2-3|.|TRBV7-9|.
TGTGCCAGCAGCTTGATAAGGGGTTTGGGAACAGATACGCAGTATTTT
CASSLIRGLGTDTQYF
>TRBJ2-2|.|TRBV27|.
TGTGCCAGCAGTTTTTCGACTGCCGGGGAGCTGTTTTTT
CASSFSTAGELFF
>TRBJ1-2|.|TRBV30|.
TGTGCCTGGAGAGTCCTGGTGGGGGATTATGGCTACACCTTC
CAWRVLVGDYGYTF
>TRBJ2-7|.|TRBV15|.
TGTGCCACCAGCAGAGGGGGCCGGCCTGGCAGCTCCTACGAGCAGTACTTC
CATSRGGRPGSSYEQYF
>TRBJ2-5|.|TRBV7-9|TRBD2
TGTGCCAGCAGCTCCGAGACTAGCGGGAGGAAGACCCAGTACTTC
CASSSETSGRKTQYF
>TRBJ2-7|.|TRBV5-6|.
TGTGCCAGCAGCTTGGGCGCCAGTACCTCCTTC
CASSLGASTSF
>TRBJ2-6|.|TRBV18|.
TGTGCCAGCTCACCTGGACAGCCTTCCTCTGGGGCCAACGTCCTGACTTTC
CASSPGQPSSGANVLTF
>TRBJ2-7|.|TRBV3-1|TRBD2
TGTGCCAGCAGCCAAGAAGCTAGCGGGAGGTACTACGAGCAGTACTTC
CASSQEASGRYYEQYF
>TRBJ2-7|.|TRBV3-1|.
TGTGCCAGCAGCCAAGGTGGATACAGCTCCTACGAGCAGTACTTC
CASSQGGYSSYEQYF
>TRBJ2-1|.|TRBV24-1|TRBD1
TGTGCCACCAGTGGATCGGACAGGGAGGAGCAGTTCTTC
CATSGSDREEQFF
>TRBJ2-6|.|TRBV13|TRBD2
TGTGCCAGCAGCATCGCGGGAGGGATATCCTCTGGGGCCAACGTCCTGACTTTC
CASSIAGGISSGANVLTF
>TRBJ1-1|.|TRBV2|.
TGTGCCAGCAGGGGTACCAACATGAACACTGAAGCTTTCTTT
CASRGTNMNTEAFF
>TRBJ2-7|.|TRBV27|.
TGTGCCAGCAGTCCAAAGGGGTTAGGGACCTACGAGCAGTACTTC
CASSPKGLGTYEQYF